This passage covers 22 T cell receptor beta chains from one sample sequenced in a study of PD-1 blockade in mismatch repair-deficient tumors. Using immunoSEQ multiplex PCR, the repertoire was profiled, and TCRdb retains in-frame clones only, with some absent. The sample lists some 51,000 clones, approximately 84% occurring once. The sequences come from peripheral blood, collected less than 21 weeks after starting pembrolizumab. The receptors were sampled from an adult with mismatch repair-deficient cancer.

The chain links TRBV7-6 to TRBJ2-2, with 9 bases fitting TRBD1. The CDR3 is 16 residues long. With V trimmed by 0 bases and J by 5 bases, 4 bases remained unmatched. Per germline, CDR1 SGHVS and CDR2 FNYEAQ. The CDR3 region is CASSLAGTGNTGELFF. The CDR3 DNA reads TGTGCCAGCAGCTTAGCAGGGACAGGGAATACCGGGGAGCTGTTTTTT.

This chain links TRBV6-5 with TRBJ2-7, with D tentatively TRBD1 (6 bases). The length of the CDR3 is 14 residues. Germline V lookup: CDR1 MNHEY, CDR2 SVGAGI. Trimming took off 7 bases at V and 1 base at J, with 14 bases between the two ends. CDR3 amino acids: CASNGRGQSYEQYF. CDR3 nucleotides: TGTGCCAGCAACGGACGAGGACAGTCCTACGAGCAGTACTTC.

V is TRBV6-7 and J is TRBJ2-2; 14 nucleotides match TRBD2. TRBV6-7 is an open reading frame whose function is uncertain. Trimming at V came to 2 bases and at J to 4 bases, leaving 21 bases not matched to a gene. The CDR3 runs 23 residues. The CDR3 sequence: CASSYRPPQTSGRAISSTGELFF. The CDR3 coding sequence is TGTGCCAGCAGTTACCGCCCCCCCCAGACTAGCGGGAGGGCCATTTCGAGCACCGGGGAGCTGTTTTTT.

This chain connects TRBV7-9 to TRBJ2-7; 12 bases align to TRBD1. The germline V gene encodes CDR1 SEHNR and CDR2 FQNEAQ (reference sequence). V was clipped by 5 bases and J by 5 bases; unmatched bases: 13. This CDR3 region has 17 residues. The CDR3 DNA follows: TGTGCCAGCAGCCAAGAGGAGGCGGGACAGGGGGCCCACGAGCAGTACTTC. Protein product: CASSQEEAGQGAHEQYF.

CDR3 DNA sequence: TGCGCCAGCAGCTTCTCAAGACAGGGTGGCTTCTTC. This gives the protein CASSFSRQGGFF. The chain joins TRBV5-1 to TRBJ2-1, with 7 nucleotides matching TRBD1. Trimming at V came to 2 bases and at J to 16 bases, leaving 9 bases not matched to a gene. CDR3 size: 12 residues. Germline CDR1 SGHRS, CDR2 YFSETQ. The full variable domain, rest sourced from reference TRBV5-1 and TRBJ2-1, is KAGVTQTPRYLIKTRGQQVTLSCSPISGHRSVSWYQQTPGQGLQFLFEYFSETQRNKGNFPGRFSGRQFSNSRSEMNVSTLELGDSALYLCASSFSRQGGFFGPGTRLTVL.

The chain combines TRBV6-5 with TRBJ2-1, with 7 bases lining up with TRBD2. Germline assignment: CDR1 MNHEY and CDR2 SVGAGI. CDR3 length: 13 amino acids. With V trimmed by 7 bases and J by 2 bases, 2 bases remained unmatched. CDR3 in DNA: TGTGCCAGCAAAGGGACTACCTACAATGAGCAGTTCTTC. It is translated as CASKGTTYNEQFF.

In this sample, this clone turned up once. This chain links TRBV7-8 with TRBJ2-7; the D gene is possibly TRBD2 (6 bases). The CDR3 sequence is 16 residues long. The V and J ends lost 4 bases and 0 bases respectively, with 16 bases between them. Germline-derived CDR1 and CDR2 are SGHVS and FQNEAQ. The CDR3 DNA reads TGTGCCAGCAGCTCCGCGGGACTCAGCAGCTCCTACGAGCAGTACTTC. Translated, it gives CASSSAGLSSSYEQYF.

In its sample, this clone was seen once. The chain employs TRBV7-2 and TRBJ2-3; 9 nucleotides line up with TRBD1. CDR1 is SGHTA and CDR2 is FQGNSA in the germline V gene. After removal of 5 bases from V and 6 bases from J, the junction contained 12 bases not matched to a gene. This CDR3 is built from 16 residues. The CDR3 spells CASSLPPGQGGDTQYF. The CDR3 bases are TGTGCCAGCAGCCTCCCTCCGGGACAGGGTGGTGATACGCAGTATTTT.

J is TRBJ2-2 and V is TRBV7-3; 8 nucleotides align to TRBD2. From germline, CDR1 is SGHTA and CDR2 FQGTGA. CDR3 length: 18 amino acids. V lost 5 bases, J lost 7 bases, and 18 bases stayed unmatched. CDR3 amino acids: CASSPGGSLAKTGGELFF. The CDR3 DNA follows: TGTGCCAGCAGCCCGGGAGGGTCGCTAGCGAAAACGGGCGGGGAGCTGTTTTTT.

This clone has only a few counts. The chain employs TRBV11-3 and TRBJ1-1; TRBD1 is a possible D gene (6 bases). CDR3 length: 14 amino acids. From germline, CDR1 is SGHNT and CDR2 YENEEA. Trimming removed 0 bases at V and 3 bases at J, with 8 bases between. CDR3 nucleotide sequence: TGTGCCAGCAGCTTAGAATCAGGGGACACTGAAGCTTTCTTT. This gives the protein CASSLESGDTEAFF.

The CDR3 DNA reads as TGTGCCAGCAGCCCTAGTGAATTTCCCAAGCGGGAGCCCTACGAGCAGTACTTC. Translation: CASSPSEFPKREPYEQYF. The V and J genes are TRBV9 and TRBJ2-7; 8 bases fit TRBD2. V shed 4 bases, J shed 2 bases, and the junction held 17 bases outside the gene matches. The CDR3 sequence is 18 residues long. Germline V gives CDR1 SGDLS, CDR2 YYNGEE. Full variable domain (rest looked up from reference TRBV9 and TRBJ2-7): DSGVTQTPKHLITATGQRVTLRCSPRSGDLSVYWYQQSLDQGLQFLIQYYNGEERAKGNILERFSAQQFPDLHSELNLSSLELGDSALYFCASSPSEFPKREPYEQYFGPGTRLTVT.

This clone was detected only a few times. The chain uses TRBV5-5 and TRBJ1-3; no clear D. Trimming cost V 0 bases and J 1 base, with 20 bases left between them. The CDR3 contains 19 residues. Germline loops: CDR1 SGHKS, CDR2 YYEKEE (reference sequence). Here the CDR3 reads CASSLEGLSGWGSGNTIYF. DNA of the CDR3: TGTGCCAGCAGCTTGGAAGGTTTATCGGGTTGGGGTTCTGGAAACACCATATATTTT.

The V call is TRBV19, the J call TRBJ2-1, with TRBD2 identical over 7 bases. This CDR3 is 15 amino acids long. Looked up from germline, CDR1 is LNHDA and CDR2 is SQIVND (reference sequence). V trimming: 3 bases; J trimming: 5 bases; junction bases outside the gene matches: 7. CDR3 residues: CASSIRLAVDNEQFF. DNA for the CDR3: TGTGCCAGTAGTATTCGGCTAGCGGTTGACAATGAGCAGTTCTTC.

The CDR3 DNA sequence: TGTGCCAGTAAGGGCGGGGGCCGGAATAGCAATCAGCCCCAGCATTTT. The encoded protein is CASKGGGRNSNQPQHF. The V and J genes are TRBV19 and TRBJ1-5; D might be TRBD1 (6 bases). Trimming left V 7 bases short and J 0 bases short, with 16 bases between. Germline CDR1 LNHDA, CDR2 SQIVND (reference sequence). The CDR3 is 16 amino acids.

The chain joins TRBV4-2 to TRBJ1-5; perhaps TRBD1 as D (5 bases). The CDR3 has 18 amino acids. CDR1 is LGHNA and CDR2 is YNFKEQ in the germline V gene. Trimming left V 0 bases short and J 2 bases short, with 17 bases between. The CDR3 loop is CASSQDDVGGWGNQPQHF. The DNA for the CDR3 is TGTGCCAGCAGCCAAGATGATGTCGGGGGATGGGGCAATCAGCCCCAGCATTTT.

This clone was found once. V is TRBV5-4 and J is TRBJ2-2; 7 bases fit TRBD2. V shed 7 bases and J 2 bases; nucleotides not matched to a gene: 8. Germline CDR1 and CDR2: SGHNT and YYREEE (reference sequence). The CDR3 is made up of 15 amino acids. The CDR3 bases are TGTGCCAGCCAGGAAGCTAGCGGAAACACCGGGGAGCTGTTTTTT. As protein: CASQEASGNTGELFF.

The CDR3 protein is CASSQGSSGANVLTF. The CDR3, as DNA: TGTGCCAGCAGTCAGGGGAGCTCTGGGGCCAACGTCCTGACTTTC. The rearrangement links TRBV6-6 to TRBJ2-6; tentatively, D is TRBD1 (6 bases). Germline CDR1 MNHNY, CDR2 SVGAGI (reference sequence). The CDR3 is 15 amino acids. With 5 bases removed from V and 0 bases from J, the gap between germline ends came to 8 bases.

The chain carries TRBV2 and TRBJ2-2; 7 bases agree with TRBD2. The CDR3 has 15 amino acids. CDR1 is SNHLY, CDR2 FYNNEI, per germline. Trimming cost V 3 bases and J 4 bases; bases outside gene matches: 5. DNA for the CDR3: TGTGCCAGCAGTGATGGAGGGAGGGGCACCGGGGAGCTGTTTTTT. Amino acid sequence: CASSDGGRGTGELFF. Using reference TRBV2 and TRBJ2-2 for the parts outside the CDR3, the full variable domain is EPEVTQTPSHQVTQMGQEVILRCVPISNHLYFYWYRQILGQKVEFLVSFYNNEISEKSEIFDDQFSVERPDGSNFTLKIRSTKLEDSAMYFCASSDGGRGTGELFFGEGSRLTVL.

The chain employs TRBV18 and TRBJ2-3; D possibly corresponds to TRBD2 (5 bases). Per the germline V gene, CDR1 is KGHSH and CDR2 is LQKENI. V shed 3 bases and J shed 6 bases, with 25 bases lying between them. CDR3 length: 18 amino acids. The CDR3 coding sequence is TGTGCCAGCTCACCCCTCAAAGTAGCGCCGAGATACGAGGATACGCAGTATTTT. This translates into CASSPLKVAPRYEDTQYF.

This clone was observed a single time. The rearrangement links TRBV19 to TRBJ2-3; D is undetermined. CDR1 and CDR2 from the germline V gene are LNHDA and SQIVND (reference sequence). The CDR3 runs to 14 residues. V was trimmed by 5 bases and J by 4 bases, leaving 13 bases between them. The CDR3, as DNA: TGTGCCAGTAGTCCCCGGCGCGGCCCAGATACGCAGTATTTT. As protein: CASSPRRGPDTQYF.

This clone was counted between two and nine times. At one boundary the junction diverges from the germline segment, which might be a read error. The V gene is TRBV2, the J gene TRBJ2-4, with 7 nucleotides matching TRBD2. Germline loops: CDR1 SNHLY, CDR2 FYNNEI. CDR3 length: 11 residues. CDR3 sequence (DNA): TGTGCCAGCAGTGAAAGGCTAGCGGTTAACTTC. Its translation is CASSERLAVNF.

In the case of this clone: One end of the junction fails to match germline, which may point to a read error. The chain couples TRBV9 to TRBJ2-7; D gene ambiguous. The CDR3 length is 16 residues. Germline V gene data show CDR1 as SGDLS and CDR2 as YYNGEE. CDR3 DNA: TGTGCCAGCAGCCCCTCGGCACTACCTAACTCCTACGAGCAATACTTC. As protein: CASSPSALPNSYEQYF.